A single sample is the source of the 5 T cell receptor beta chains below, sequenced in a study of glioma-infiltrating T cells. Amplification of TCR alpha and beta CDR3 regions from RNA used iRepertoire nested multiplex PCR. MiXCR, applied by TCRdb to the multiplex PCR reads, yields one record per CDR3 protein. Altogether approximately 110,000 distinct CDR3 sequences are present, roughly 25% being singletons, with the ten largest covering roughly 15%. The sample taken for sequencing was glioma tissue, nonneoplastic brain tissue, or PBMCs (not recorded which). These TCRs come from a human donor with low-grade glioma or glioblastoma, undergoing nonglioma brain surgery, or in good health (not recorded which).

This clonotype was seen a handful of times. The rearrangement uses TRBV29-1 and TRBJ1-3; unclear D gene. Germline values: CDR1 SQVTM, CDR2 ANQGSEA. Trimming took off 4 bases at V and 3 bases at J, with 7 bases between the two ends. The CDR3 runs to 12 residues. The CDR3 coding sequence is TGCAGCGTTGTGGAGATTGGAAACACCATATATTTT. It encodes CSVVEIGNTIYF.

This rearrangement joins TRBV29-1 to TRBJ2-3; either TRBD1 or TRBD2 may supply D (7 bases each). Deletions cut 5 bases from V and 1 base from J, with 16 bases between. CDR3 size: 15 residues. Germline lookup yields CDR1 SQVTM and CDR2 ANQGSEA. The CDR3 reads CSVRGRGLGTDTQYF. The CDR3 DNA reads as TGCAGCGTTAGGGGGCGGGGGTTGGGCACAGATACGCAGTATTTT.

This clonotype was observed at least ten times. The chain joins TRBV19 to TRBJ1-1, with unresolved D. Trimming left V 4 bases short and J 5 bases short, with 11 bases between. Germline V CDR1 and CDR2: LNHDA, SQIVND (reference sequence). The CDR3 runs 13 residues. In nucleotides, the CDR3 is TGTGCCAGTAGTACCGGGCCCACTACTGAAGCTTTCTTT. Amino acid sequence: CASSTGPTTEAFF.

In the case of this clonotype: A single base separates this from a much larger clone, so it may be a read error. The chain carries TRBV18 and TRBJ2-3; D not resolved. V shed 1 base and J shed 1 base, with 15 bases lying between them. This CDR3 contains 17 residues. Germline V lookup: CDR1 KGHSH, CDR2 LQKENI. In DNA, the CDR3 is TGTGCCAGCTCACCACGGGAAGGTCAATCCGGCACAGATACGCAGTATTTT. Translating gives CASSPREGQSGTDTQYF.

This clonotype was observed a handful of times. CDR3 in DNA: TGTGCCAGCAGCTCCGTTAACCGGGCTGGGGCCAACGTCCTGACTTTC. As protein: CASSSVNRAGANVLTF. The chain couples TRBV7-9 to TRBJ2-6; D call uncertain. Trimming took off 4 bases at V and 2 bases at J, with 12 bases between the two ends. The germline V gene encodes CDR1 SEHNR and CDR2 FQNEAQ (reference sequence). The CDR3 is made up of 16 amino acids.